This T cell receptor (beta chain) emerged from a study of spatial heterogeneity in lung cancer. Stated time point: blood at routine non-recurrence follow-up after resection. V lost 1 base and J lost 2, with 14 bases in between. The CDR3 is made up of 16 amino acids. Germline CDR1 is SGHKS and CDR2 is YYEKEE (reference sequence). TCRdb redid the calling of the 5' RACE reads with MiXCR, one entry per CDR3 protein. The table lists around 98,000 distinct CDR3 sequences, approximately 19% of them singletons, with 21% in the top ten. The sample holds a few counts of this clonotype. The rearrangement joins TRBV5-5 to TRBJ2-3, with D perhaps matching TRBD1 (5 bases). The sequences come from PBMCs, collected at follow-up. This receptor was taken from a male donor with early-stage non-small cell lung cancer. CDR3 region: CASSLFYGRATDTQYF. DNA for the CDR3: TGTGCCAGCAGCTTGTTTTACGGCAGGGCCACAGATACGCAGTATTTT.